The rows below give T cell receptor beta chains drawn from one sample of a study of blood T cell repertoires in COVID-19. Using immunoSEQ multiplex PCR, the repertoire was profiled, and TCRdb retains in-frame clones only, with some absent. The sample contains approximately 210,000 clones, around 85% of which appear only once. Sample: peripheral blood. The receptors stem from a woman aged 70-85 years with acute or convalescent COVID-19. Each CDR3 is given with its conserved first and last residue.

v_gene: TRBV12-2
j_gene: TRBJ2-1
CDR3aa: CASRLATSGRRNEQFF

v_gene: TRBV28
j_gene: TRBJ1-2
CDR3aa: CASGGQNYGYTF

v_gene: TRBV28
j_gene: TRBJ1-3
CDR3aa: CASSLRQGLVNTIYF

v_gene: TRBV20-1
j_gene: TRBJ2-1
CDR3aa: CSASGLAGGNNEQFF

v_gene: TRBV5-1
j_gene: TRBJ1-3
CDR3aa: CASSLLGQGNTIYF

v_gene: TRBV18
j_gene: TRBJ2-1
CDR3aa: CASSPRGPGLEVNNEQFF

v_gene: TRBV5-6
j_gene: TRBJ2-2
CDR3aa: CASSSPQGRVFF

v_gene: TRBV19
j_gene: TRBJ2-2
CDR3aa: CASSPGTGGELFF

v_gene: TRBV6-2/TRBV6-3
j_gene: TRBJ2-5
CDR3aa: CASSYGTAGGTQYF

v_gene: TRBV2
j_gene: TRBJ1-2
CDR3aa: CASRGQRVSYGYTF

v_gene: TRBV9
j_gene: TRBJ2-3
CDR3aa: CASSLSSGGSTDTQYF

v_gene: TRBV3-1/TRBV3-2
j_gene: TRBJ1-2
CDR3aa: CASSLTGHYNSIYTF

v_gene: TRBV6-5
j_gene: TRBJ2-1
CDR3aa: CASRAFNEQFF

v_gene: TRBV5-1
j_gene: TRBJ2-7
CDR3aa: CASSLEPAGLWDEQYF

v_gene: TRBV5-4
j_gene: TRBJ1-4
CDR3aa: CASSLQGTGASSGKLFF

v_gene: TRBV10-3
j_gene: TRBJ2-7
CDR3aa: CATSTDRLSSYEQYF

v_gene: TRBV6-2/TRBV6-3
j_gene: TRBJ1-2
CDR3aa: CASSPVGGAYGYTF

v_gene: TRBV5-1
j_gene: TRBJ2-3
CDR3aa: CASSVSSGGARDTQYF

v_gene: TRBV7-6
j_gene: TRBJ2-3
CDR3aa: CASSLGRGGAPDTQYF

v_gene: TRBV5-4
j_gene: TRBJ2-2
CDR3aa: CASRGTGSYNTGELFF

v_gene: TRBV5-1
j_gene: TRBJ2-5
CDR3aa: CASSLISGNQETQYF

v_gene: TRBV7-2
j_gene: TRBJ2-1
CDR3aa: CASSLVSGVYNEQFF

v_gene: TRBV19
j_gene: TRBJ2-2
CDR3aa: CASSRPPGGSNTGELFF

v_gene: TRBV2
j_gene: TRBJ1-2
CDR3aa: CASSGAGGAANYGYTF

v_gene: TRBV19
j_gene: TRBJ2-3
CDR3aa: CASSIGTATDTQYF

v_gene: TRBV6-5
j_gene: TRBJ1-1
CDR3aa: CASSPVGSRTEAFF

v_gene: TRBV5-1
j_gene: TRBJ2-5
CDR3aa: CASSDTETQYF

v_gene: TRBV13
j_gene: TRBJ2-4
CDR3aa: CASSPPGGVGGMNIQYF

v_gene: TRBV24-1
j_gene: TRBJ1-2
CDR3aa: CATSPGGDYGYTF

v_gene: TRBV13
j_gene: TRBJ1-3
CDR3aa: CASSLGGTGANTIYF

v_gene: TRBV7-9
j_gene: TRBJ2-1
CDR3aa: CASSPYGGANEQFF

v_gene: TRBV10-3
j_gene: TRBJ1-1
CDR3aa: CASNPGGGLMNTEAFF

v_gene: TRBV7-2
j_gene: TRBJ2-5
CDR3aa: CASSTTSGSATQYF